This T cell receptor beta chain was obtained from a study of OX40 agonist ivuxolimab in advanced cancers. Turning to the overall study: Ivuxolimab, which targeted the costimulatory receptor OX40 (CD134), was an agonistic, fully human IgG2 monoclonal antibody. Intravenous ivuxolimab was administered to patients every 2 weeks at six dose levels: 0.01, 0.1, 0.3, 1.5, 3 and 10 mg/kg. Of the approximately 54 patients in dose escalation, some 19 had hepatocellular carcinoma, some 15 had melanoma, 9 had renal cell carcinoma and 9 had head and neck cancer. The paper reports the monotherapy dose-escalation portion (N = 52 patients) of the phase I ivuxolimab trial. Partial responses occurred in three dose-escalation patients: two with cutaneous melanoma and one with hepatocellular carcinoma. Prior anti-PD-1, anti-PD-L1 or anti-CTLA-4 therapy was permitted, and 30% to 45% of dose-escalation patients had received checkpoint inhibitors. In the dose-escalation cohort, 82.7% of patients were male, and the mean age was roughly 56 years with a range of 23 to 79. Peripheral TCRbeta sequencing aimed to test whether ivuxolimab altered TCR sequence diversity and caused clonal T-cell expansion. Results and caveats for the whole study, not just this receptor: In the 0.1-3.0 mg/kg groups, partial responders had among the lowest normalized peripheral clonal expansion, particularly in CD8+ T cells. Which antigens the clonally expanded peripheral T cells were specific for was not determined. At doses from 0.1 to 3.0 mg/kg, clonal expansion was seen in both CD4+ and CD8+ blood T cells between baseline and week 6. Low levels of normalized T-cell clonal expansion were also seen in some patients who did not respond. On average, CD8+ T cells showed more expanded clones than CD4+ T cells after ivuxolimab.

Patients with autoimmune disease history or receiving systemic immunosuppression were excluded from the trial. Peripheral blood for TCR sequencing was collected from all dose cohorts at baseline, on cycle 4 day 1, and on cycle 7 day 1. Samples came from an open-label, multicenter, first-in-human phase I dose-escalation trial of ivuxolimab. The trial enrolled adults with locally advanced or metastatic head and neck squamous cell, hepatocellular, melanoma or renal cell carcinoma. Before TCR sequencing, CD4+ T cells and CD8+ T cells from peripheral blood were sorted into separate populations. A remark on this clone: What antigen it recognizes has not been identified. No base quality values were provided; no much bigger clone lies one nucleotide off.

To sequence the TCRbeta CDR3 region, genomic DNA was isolated from the sorted cells. The immunoSEQ Assay was used to sequence the TCRbeta CDR3 regions. TCRdb's version of the immuneACCESS table is confined to in-frame rearrangements and falls short of the full clone set. An unresolved V gene accounts for under half of the shortfall where checked; the remainder is of unknown origin. The sample table holds some 32,000 clones, of which 84% were seen once. Roughly a fifth of the sample is taken by the ten largest. Sequences SGHTA (CDR1) and FQGTGA (CDR2) are obtained from the germline V gene. Ends trimmed: V by 5 bases, J by 1 base; bases unmatched to a gene: 13. From cysteine to phenylalanine, the CDR3 is 17 amino acids long. CDR3 DNA only is kept here, 51 bases in frame from base 1.

The origin of this receptor is an adult with an advanced solid tumor such as melanoma, head and neck, liver or kidney cancer. Material: CD4+ or CD8+ T cells sorted from blood, obtained in a trial of the OX40 agonist ivuxolimab. The chain was built from TRBV7-3 and TRBJ2-7, with 8 central nucleotides matching TRBD1. Read as DNA, the sequence is TGTGCCAGCAGCCAGTTTATACCAGGGACAGGTTCCTACGAGCAGTACTTC. Its protein reads: CASSQFIPGTGSYEQYF.